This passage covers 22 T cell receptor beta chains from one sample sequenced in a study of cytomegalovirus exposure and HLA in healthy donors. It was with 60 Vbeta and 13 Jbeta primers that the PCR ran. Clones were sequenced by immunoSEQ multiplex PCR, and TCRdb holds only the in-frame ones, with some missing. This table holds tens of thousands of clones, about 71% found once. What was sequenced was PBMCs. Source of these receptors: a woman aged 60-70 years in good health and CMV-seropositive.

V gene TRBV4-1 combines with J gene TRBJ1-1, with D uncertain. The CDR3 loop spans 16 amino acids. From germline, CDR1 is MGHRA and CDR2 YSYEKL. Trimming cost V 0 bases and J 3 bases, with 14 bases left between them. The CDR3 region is CASSQENYVRDTEAFF. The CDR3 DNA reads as TGCGCCAGCAGCCAAGAGAATTATGTAAGAGACACTGAAGCTTTCTTT.

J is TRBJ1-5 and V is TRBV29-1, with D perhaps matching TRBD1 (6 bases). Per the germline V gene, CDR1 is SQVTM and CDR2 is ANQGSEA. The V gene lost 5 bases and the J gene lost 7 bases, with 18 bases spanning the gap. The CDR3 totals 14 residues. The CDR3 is CSVTEGGGGQPQHF. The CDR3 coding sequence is TGCAGCGTTACGGAAGGGGGGGGCGGACAGCCCCAGCATTTT. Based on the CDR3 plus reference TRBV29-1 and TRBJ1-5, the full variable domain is SAVISQKPSRDICQRGTSLTIQCQVDSQVTMMFWYRQQPGQSLTLIATANQGSEATYESGFVIDKFPISRPNLTFSTLTVSNMSPEDSSIYLCSVTEGGGGQPQHFGDGTRLSIL.

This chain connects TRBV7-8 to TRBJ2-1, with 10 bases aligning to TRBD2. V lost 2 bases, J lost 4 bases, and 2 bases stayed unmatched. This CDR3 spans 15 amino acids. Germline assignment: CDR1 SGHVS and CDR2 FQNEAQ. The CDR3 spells CASSLSAGGYNEQFF. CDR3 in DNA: TGTGCCAGCAGCTTATCAGCGGGGGGGTACAATGAGCAGTTCTTC.

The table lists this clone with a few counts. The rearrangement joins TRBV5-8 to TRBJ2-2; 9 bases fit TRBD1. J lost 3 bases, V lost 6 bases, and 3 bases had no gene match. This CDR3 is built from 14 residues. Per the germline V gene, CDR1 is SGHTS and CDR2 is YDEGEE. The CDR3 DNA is TGTGCCAGCACCCGGACAGGGGACACCGGGGAGCTGTTTTTT. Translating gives CASTRTGDTGELFF.

In DNA form, the CDR3 reads TGCAGCGTTGATCTACAGGGCACAGATACGCAGTATTTT. It yields the protein CSVDLQGTDTQYF. The J gene is TRBJ2-3, the V gene TRBV29-1; tentatively, D is TRBD1 (5 bases). Trimming took off 3 bases at V and 1 base at J, with 8 bases between the two ends. CDR1 and CDR2 (germline): SQVTM, ANQGSEA. The CDR3 is made up of 13 amino acids.

CDR3 nucleotide sequence: TGTGCCAGCAGATATCGACAGGGTCCAACTAATGAAAAACTGTTTTTT. This translates into CASRYRQGPTNEKLFF. The rearrangement links TRBV6-8 to TRBJ1-4; 7 nucleotides align to TRBD1. Germline-derived CDR1 and CDR2 are MNHGY and SAAAGT. With 6 bases clipped from V and 0 bases from J, the junction kept 7 bases outside the gene matches. The CDR3 loop spans 16 amino acids.

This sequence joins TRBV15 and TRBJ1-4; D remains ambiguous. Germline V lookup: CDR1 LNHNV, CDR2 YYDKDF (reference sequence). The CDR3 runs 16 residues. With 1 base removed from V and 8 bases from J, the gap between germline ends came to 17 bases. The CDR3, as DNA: TGTGCCACCAGCAGAGCCTTTGCGGGCCCCTCGGAAAAACTGTTTTTT. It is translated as CATSRAFAGPSEKLFF.

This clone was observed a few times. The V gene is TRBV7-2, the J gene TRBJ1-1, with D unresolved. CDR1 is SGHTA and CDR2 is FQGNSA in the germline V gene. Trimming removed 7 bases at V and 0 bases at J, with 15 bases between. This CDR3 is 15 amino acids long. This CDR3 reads CASTAGGGMNTEAFF. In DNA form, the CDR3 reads TGTGCCAGCACTGCGGGAGGTGGAATGAACACTGAAGCTTTCTTT. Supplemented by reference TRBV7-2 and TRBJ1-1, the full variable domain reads GAGVSQSPSNKVTEKGKDVELRCDPISGHTALYWYRQSLGQGLEFLIYFQGNSAPDKSGLPSDRFSAERTGGSVSTLTIQRTQQEDSAVYLCASTAGGGMNTEAFFGQGTRLTVV.

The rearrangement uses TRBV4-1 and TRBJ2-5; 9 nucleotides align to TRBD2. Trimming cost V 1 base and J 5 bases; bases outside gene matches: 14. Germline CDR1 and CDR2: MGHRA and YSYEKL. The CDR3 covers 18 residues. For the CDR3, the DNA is TGCGCCAGCAGCCAAGGAAGTAGCGGGGGCAACCTTGGGGAGACCCAGTACTTC. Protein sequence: CASSQGSSGGNLGETQYF.

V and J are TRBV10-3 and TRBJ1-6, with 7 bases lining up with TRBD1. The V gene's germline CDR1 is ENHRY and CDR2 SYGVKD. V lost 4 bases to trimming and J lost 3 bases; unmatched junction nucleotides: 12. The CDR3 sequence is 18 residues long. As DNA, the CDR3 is TGTGCCATCAGTGGTCCTATACAGGGGCCCGACTATAATTCACCCCTCCACTTT. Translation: CAISGPIQGPDYNSPLHF.

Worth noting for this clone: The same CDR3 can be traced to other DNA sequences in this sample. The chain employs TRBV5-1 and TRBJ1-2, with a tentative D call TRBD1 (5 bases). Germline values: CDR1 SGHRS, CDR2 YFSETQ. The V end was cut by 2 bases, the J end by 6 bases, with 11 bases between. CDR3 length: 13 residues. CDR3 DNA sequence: TGCGCCAGCAGCTTACTCTGGGGGGATGGCTACACCTTC. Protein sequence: CASSLLWGDGYTF.

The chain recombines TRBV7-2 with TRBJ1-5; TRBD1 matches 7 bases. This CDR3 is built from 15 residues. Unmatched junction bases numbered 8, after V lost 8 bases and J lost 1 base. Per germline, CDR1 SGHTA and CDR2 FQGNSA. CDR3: CASGLDRLSNQPQHF. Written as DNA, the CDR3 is TGTGCCAGCGGGCTGGACAGGTTAAGCAATCAGCCCCAGCATTTT. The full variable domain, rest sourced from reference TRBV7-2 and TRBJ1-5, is GAGVSQSPSNKVTEKGKDVELRCDPISGHTALYWYRQSLGQGLEFLIYFQGNSAPDKSGLPSDRFSAERTGGSVSTLTIQRTQQEDSAVYLCASGLDRLSNQPQHFGDGTRLSIL.

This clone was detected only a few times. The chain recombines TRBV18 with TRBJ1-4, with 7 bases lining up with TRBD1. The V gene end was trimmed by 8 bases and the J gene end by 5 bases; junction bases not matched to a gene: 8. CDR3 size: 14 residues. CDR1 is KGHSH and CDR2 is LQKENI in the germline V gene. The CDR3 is CASSFGQANEKLFF. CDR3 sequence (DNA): TGTGCCAGCAGTTTTGGACAGGCAAATGAAAAACTGTTTTTT.

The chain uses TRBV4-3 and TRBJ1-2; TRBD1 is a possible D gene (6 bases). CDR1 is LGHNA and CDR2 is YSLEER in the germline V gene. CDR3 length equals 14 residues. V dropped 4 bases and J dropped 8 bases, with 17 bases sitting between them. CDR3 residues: CASSPTGGARGYTF. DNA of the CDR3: TGCGCCAGCAGCCCGACCGGGGGGGCTAGGGGCTACACCTTC.

The CDR3 sequence is CASSLGRGGAYNEQFF. DNA for the CDR3: TGTGCCAGCAGCTTAGGTCGCGGGGGGGCATACAATGAGCAGTTCTTC. The chain links TRBV7-2 to TRBJ2-1, with 9 bases matching TRBD2. CDR1 SGHTA and CDR2 FQGNSA come from the germline V gene. The CDR3 has 16 residues. V lost 1 base and J lost 4; bases outside the gene matches: 5. Combining the CDR3 with reference TRBV7-2 and TRBJ2-1 gives the whole variable domain GAGVSQSPSNKVTEKGKDVELRCDPISGHTALYWYRQSLGQGLEFLIYFQGNSAPDKSGLPSDRFSAERTGGSVSTLTIQRTQQEDSAVYLCASSLGRGGAYNEQFFGPGTRLTVL.

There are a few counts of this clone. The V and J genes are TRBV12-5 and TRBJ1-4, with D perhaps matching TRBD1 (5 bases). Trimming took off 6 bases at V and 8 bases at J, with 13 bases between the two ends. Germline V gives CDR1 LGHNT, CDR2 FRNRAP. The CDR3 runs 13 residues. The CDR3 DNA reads TGTGCTAGTGGGTCGGGGACTGGGGAAAAACTGTTTTTT. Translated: CASGSGTGEKLFF.

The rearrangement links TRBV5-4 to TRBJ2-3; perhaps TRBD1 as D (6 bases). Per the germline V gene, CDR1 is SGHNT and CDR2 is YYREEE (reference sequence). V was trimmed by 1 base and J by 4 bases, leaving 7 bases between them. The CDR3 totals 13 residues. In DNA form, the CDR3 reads TGTGCCAGCAGCTTGCAGGGGTCAGATACGCAGTATTTT. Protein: CASSLQGSDTQYF.

The CDR3 reads CASRPAWDRDFGYTF. The CDR3 DNA sequence: TGTGCCAGCAGGCCAGCATGGGACAGAGACTTTGGCTACACCTTC. The chain combines TRBV6-6 with TRBJ1-2, with TRBD1 matching over 7 bases. Germline CDR1 and CDR2: MNHNY and SVGAGI (reference sequence). Losses at the gene ends were 6 bases for V and 7 bases for J; bases not matched to a gene: 14. The CDR3 extends over 15 amino acids.

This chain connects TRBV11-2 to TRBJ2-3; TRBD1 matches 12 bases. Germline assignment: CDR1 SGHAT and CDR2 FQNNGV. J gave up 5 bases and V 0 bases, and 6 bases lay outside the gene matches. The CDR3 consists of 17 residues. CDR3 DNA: TGTGCCAGCAGCTTAGATGGGGGACAGGGGGCGCAAGATACGCAGTATTTT. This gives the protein CASSLDGGQGAQDTQYF.

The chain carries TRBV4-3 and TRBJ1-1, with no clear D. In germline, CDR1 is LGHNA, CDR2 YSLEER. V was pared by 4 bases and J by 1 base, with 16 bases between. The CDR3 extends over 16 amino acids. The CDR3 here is CASSPNPRGGNTEAFF. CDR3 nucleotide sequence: TGCGCCAGCAGCCCAAACCCCCGGGGTGGGAACACTGAAGCTTTCTTT.

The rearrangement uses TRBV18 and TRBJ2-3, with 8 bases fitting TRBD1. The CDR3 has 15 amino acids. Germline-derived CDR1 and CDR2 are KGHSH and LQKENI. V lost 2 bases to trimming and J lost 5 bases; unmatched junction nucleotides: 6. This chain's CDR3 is CASSPSGGAGDTQYF. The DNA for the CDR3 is TGTGCCAGCTCACCATCAGGGGGCGCGGGAGATACGCAGTATTTT.

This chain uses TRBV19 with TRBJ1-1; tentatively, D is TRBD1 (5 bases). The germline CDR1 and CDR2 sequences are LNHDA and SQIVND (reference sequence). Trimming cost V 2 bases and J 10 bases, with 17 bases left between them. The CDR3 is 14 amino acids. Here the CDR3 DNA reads TGTGCCAGTAGTATAAGTAACTGGGGGGTTGGAGCTTTCTTT. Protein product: CASSISNWGVGAFF. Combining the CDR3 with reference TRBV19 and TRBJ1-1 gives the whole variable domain DGGITQSPKYLFRKEGQNVTLSCEQNLNHDAMYWYRQDPGQGLRLIYYSQIVNDFQKGDIAEGYSVSREKKESFPLTVTSAQKNPTAFYLCASSISNWGVGAFFGQGTRLTVV.